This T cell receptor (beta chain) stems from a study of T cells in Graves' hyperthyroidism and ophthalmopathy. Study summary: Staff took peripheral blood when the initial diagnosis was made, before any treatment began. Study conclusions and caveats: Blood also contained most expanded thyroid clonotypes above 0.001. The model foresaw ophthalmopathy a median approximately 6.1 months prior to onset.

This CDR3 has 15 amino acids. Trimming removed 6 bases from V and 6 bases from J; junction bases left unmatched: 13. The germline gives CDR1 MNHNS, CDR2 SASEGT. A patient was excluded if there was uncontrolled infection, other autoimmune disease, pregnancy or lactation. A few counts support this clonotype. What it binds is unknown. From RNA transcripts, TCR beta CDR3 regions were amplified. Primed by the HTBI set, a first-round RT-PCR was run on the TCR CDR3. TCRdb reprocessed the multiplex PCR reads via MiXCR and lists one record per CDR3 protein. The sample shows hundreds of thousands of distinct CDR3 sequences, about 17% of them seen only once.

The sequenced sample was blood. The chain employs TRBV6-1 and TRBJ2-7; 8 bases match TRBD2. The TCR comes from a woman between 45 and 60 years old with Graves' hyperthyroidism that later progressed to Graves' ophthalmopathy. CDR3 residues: CASSSPGLERTEQYF. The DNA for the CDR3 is TGTGCCAGCAGCAGCCCGGGACTAGAAAGGACCGAGCAGTACTTC.